A selection of T cell receptor beta chains follows, all from one sample in a study of vaccination and CD4 T cells after COVID-19. For these TCRs, the target antigens are not known. TCRdb recomputed calls from the PCR reads with MiXCR, one row per CDR3 protein. The sample shows about 4,900 distinct CDR3 sequences, around a quarter of them seen only once. The material sequenced was CD4+ T cells from blood, cultured in vitro. The receptor set was obtained from a human donor in good health. CDR3s include the opening cysteine and the closing phenylalanine or tryptophan. D genes are given only for firm matches. For some rows the clone size is stated as once, few or many, or as a class when expanded; others skip it.

J gene: TRBJ1-1
D gene: .
V gene: TRBV2
clone size: few
CDR3 protein: CASSATGRNTEAFF
CDR3 DNA: TGTGCCAGCAGTGCCACAGGGAGGAACACTGAAGCTTTCTTT

J gene: TRBJ1-1
D gene: TRBD1
V gene: TRBV28
clone size: few
CDR3 protein: CASSVKGQGAGEAFF
CDR3 DNA: TGTGCCAGCAGTGTAAAGGGACAGGGGGCTGGTGAAGCTTTCTTT

J gene: TRBJ1-6
D gene: .
V gene: TRBV5-1
clone size: .
CDR3 protein: CASSLARGDSPLHF
CDR3 DNA: TGCGCCAGCAGCTTGGCCCGGGGGGATTCACCCCTCCACTTT

J gene: TRBJ2-1
D gene: TRBD2
V gene: TRBV19
clone size: .
CDR3 protein: CASSFTRRGVHNEQFF
CDR3 DNA: TGTGCCAGCAGCTTTACCCGACGGGGGGTTCACAATGAGCAGTTCTTC

J gene: TRBJ2-7
D gene: TRBD1
V gene: TRBV20-1
clone size: .
CDR3 protein: CSAKDRAHEQYF
CDR3 DNA: TGCAGTGCTAAGGACAGGGCACACGAGCAGTACTTC

J gene: TRBJ1-2
D gene: .
V gene: TRBV6-5
clone size: few
CDR3 protein: CASSYSRTGTPGGYTF
CDR3 DNA: TGTGCCAGCAGTTACTCCCGAACGGGGACTCCCGGTGGCTACACCTTC

J gene: TRBJ2-5
D gene: TRBD2
V gene: TRBV9
clone size: .
CDR3 protein: CASSFGTTQETQYF
CDR3 DNA: TGTGCCAGCAGCTTCGGGACTACCCAAGAGACCCAGTACTTC

J gene: TRBJ1-2
D gene: .
V gene: TRBV7-9
clone size: few
CDR3 protein: CASSLAREDGYTF
CDR3 DNA: TGTGCCAGCAGCTTAGCGCGGGAGGATGGCTACACCTTC

J gene: TRBJ1-2
D gene: .
V gene: TRBV4-1
clone size: .
CDR3 protein: CASSQDRLTGTYTF
CDR3 DNA: TGCGCCAGCAGCCAAGACCGACTCACAGGAACCTACACCTTC

J gene: TRBJ2-3
D gene: .
V gene: TRBV20-1
clone size: .
CDR3 protein: CSARVTLLGDTQYF
CDR3 DNA: TGCAGTGCTAGAGTTACCTTACTAGGAGATACGCAGTATTTT

J gene: TRBJ1-1
D gene: .
V gene: TRBV10-3
clone size: .
CDR3 protein: CAISETGPNTEAFF
CDR3 DNA: TGTGCCATCAGTGAGACCGGACCGAACACTGAAGCTTTCTTT

J gene: TRBJ1-1
D gene: .
V gene: TRBV10-3
clone size: few
CDR3 protein: CAITREGLLNTEAFF
CDR3 DNA: TGTGCCATCACACGCGAAGGACTCTTGAACACTGAAGCTTTCTTT

J gene: TRBJ1-2
D gene: .
V gene: TRBV6-2/TRBV6-3
clone size: .
CDR3 protein: CASSYNYGYTF
CDR3 DNA: TGTGCCAGCAGTTACAATTATGGCTACACCTTC

J gene: TRBJ1-1
D gene: .
V gene: TRBV6-2/TRBV6-3
clone size: .
CDR3 protein: CASSYSRGGTEAFF
CDR3 DNA: TGTGCCAGCAGTTACTCGAGGGGAGGCACTGAAGCTTTCTTT

J gene: TRBJ1-2
D gene: .
V gene: TRBV29-1
clone size: .
CDR3 protein: CSVDFTRGNHYGYTF
CDR3 DNA: TGCAGCGTTGATTTTACCCGGGGGAACCACTATGGCTACACCTTC

J gene: TRBJ1-1
D gene: .
V gene: TRBV5-5
clone size: .
CDR3 protein: CASSLIVGTEAFF
CDR3 DNA: TGTGCCAGCAGCTTAATCGTGGGCACTGAAGCTTTCTTT

J gene: TRBJ2-3
D gene: .
V gene: TRBV20-1
clone size: few
CDR3 protein: CSAQRGAVTDTQYF
CDR3 DNA: TGCAGTGCTCAACGGGGGGCCGTCACAGATACGCAGTATTTT

J gene: TRBJ1-1
D gene: TRBD1
V gene: TRBV6-5
clone size: few
CDR3 protein: CASSYSMPGTGGGNTEAFF
CDR3 DNA: TGTGCCAGCAGTTACTCGATGCCCGGGACAGGGGGCGGGAACACTGAAGCTTTCTTT

J gene: TRBJ1-2
D gene: .
V gene: TRBV20-1
clone size: .
CDR3 protein: CSALTAHGANYGYTF
CDR3 DNA: TGCAGTGCATTGACAGCACACGGTGCTAACTATGGCTACACCTTC

J gene: TRBJ1-1
D gene: .
V gene: TRBV20-1
clone size: few
CDR3 protein: CSARSMNTEAFF
CDR3 DNA: TGCAGTGCTAGATCCATGAACACTGAAGCTTTCTTT

J gene: TRBJ1-1
D gene: .
V gene: TRBV27
clone size: few
CDR3 protein: CASSFLSDTEAFF
CDR3 DNA: TGTGCCAGCAGTTTTCTCTCAGACACTGAAGCTTTCTTT

J gene: TRBJ1-1
D gene: .
V gene: TRBV21-1
clone size: .
CDR3 protein: CASNSPRTGCTEAFF
CDR3 DNA: TGTGCCAGCAACTCCCCTAGGACAGGGTGCACTGAAGCTTTCTTT

J gene: TRBJ2-5
D gene: .
V gene: TRBV9
clone size: .
CDR3 protein: CASSVAGSRETQYF
CDR3 DNA: TGTGCCAGCAGCGTAGCGGGGTCTAGGGAGACCCAGTACTTC

J gene: TRBJ1-5
D gene: .
V gene: TRBV6-1
clone size: .
CDR3 protein: CAINKQPQHF
CDR3 DNA: TGTGCCATCAACAAACAGCCCCAGCATTTT

J gene: TRBJ2-5
D gene: TRBD2
V gene: TRBV9
clone size: .
CDR3 protein: CASSVGAGGGQETQYF
CDR3 DNA: TGTGCCAGCAGCGTAGGGGCGGGGGGCGGCCAAGAGACCCAGTACTTC

J gene: TRBJ1-1
D gene: .
V gene: TRBV7-8
clone size: few
CDR3 protein: CASSLMQGNTEAFF
CDR3 DNA: TGTGCCAGCAGCTTAATGCAGGGGAACACTGAAGCTTTCTTT

J gene: TRBJ2-3
D gene: .
V gene: TRBV6-1
clone size: few
CDR3 protein: CASSEVAEDTQYF
CDR3 DNA: TGTGCCAGCAGTGAAGTGGCGGAGGATACGCAGTATTTT

J gene: TRBJ2-5
D gene: TRBD2
V gene: TRBV20-1
clone size: .
CDR3 protein: CSAKGLAGPEETQYF
CDR3 DNA: TGCAGTGCTAAGGGACTAGCGGGCCCAGAAGAGACCCAGTACTTC

J gene: TRBJ2-5
D gene: TRBD2
V gene: TRBV7-9
clone size: .
CDR3 protein: CASSPGASGVATIETQYF
CDR3 DNA: TGTGCCAGCAGCCCCGGGGCTAGCGGGGTGGCGACCATAGAGACCCAGTACTTC

J gene: TRBJ1-1
D gene: .
V gene: TRBV6-2/TRBV6-3
clone size: .
CDR3 protein: CASSYSLRGGRNTEAFF
CDR3 DNA: TGTGCCAGCAGTTACTCACTTCGAGGGGGGCGGAACACTGAAGCTTTCTTT

J gene: TRBJ2-5
D gene: .
V gene: TRBV25-1
clone size: .
CDR3 protein: CASSEYGPKSETQYF
CDR3 DNA: TGTGCCAGCAGTGAATATGGGCCGAAAAGTGAGACCCAGTACTTC

J gene: TRBJ2-3
D gene: .
V gene: TRBV5-6
clone size: .
CDR3 protein: CASSLRGGQTDTQYF
CDR3 DNA: TGTGCCAGCAGCTTGAGGGGGGGCCAGACAGATACGCAGTATTTT

J gene: TRBJ1-2
D gene: TRBD1
V gene: TRBV19
clone size: few
CDR3 protein: CAARQGSNGYTF
CDR3 DNA: TGTGCCGCCCGACAGGGGTCAAATGGCTACACCTTC

J gene: TRBJ2-5
D gene: .
V gene: TRBV20-1
clone size: few
CDR3 protein: CSAKKAGQETQYF
CDR3 DNA: TGCAGTGCTAAAAAGGCGGGGCAAGAGACCCAGTACTTC

J gene: TRBJ1-3
D gene: TRBD1
V gene: TRBV15
clone size: .
CDR3 protein: CATSRDEAFIGTVDSGNTIYF
CDR3 DNA: TGTGCCACCAGCAGAGATGAGGCCTTTATCGGGACAGTCGACTCTGGAAACACCATATATTTT

J gene: TRBJ2-5
D gene: .
V gene: TRBV5-4
clone size: .
CDR3 protein: CASSPQGGETQYF
CDR3 DNA: TGTGCCAGCAGCCCTCAGGGGGGGGAGACCCAGTACTTC

J gene: TRBJ2-2
D gene: .
V gene: TRBV6-1
clone size: .
CDR3 protein: CAAERPGTGELFF
CDR3 DNA: TGTGCCGCCGAAAGGCCAGGGACCGGGGAGCTGTTTTTT

J gene: TRBJ1-1
D gene: TRBD1
V gene: TRBV30
clone size: .
CDR3 protein: CAWKPGGLNTEAFF
CDR3 DNA: TGTGCCTGGAAACCAGGGGGTTTGAACACTGAAGCTTTCTTT

J gene: TRBJ2-2
D gene: .
V gene: TRBV12-3/TRBV12-4
clone size: .
CDR3 protein: CASSLSNTGELFF
CDR3 DNA: TGTGCCAGCAGTCTCAGCAACACCGGGGAGCTGTTTTTT

J gene: TRBJ2-6
D gene: .
V gene: TRBV6-4
clone size: .
CDR3 protein: CASSDTSSGANVLTF
CDR3 DNA: TGTGCCAGCAGTGACACTAGCTCTGGGGCCAACGTCCTGACTTTC

J gene: TRBJ1-2
D gene: .
V gene: TRBV10-2
clone size: medium-sized
CDR3 protein: CASSSEWEPIYGYTF
CDR3 DNA: TGCGCCAGCAGTAGCGAGTGGGAACCTATCTATGGCTACACCTTC

J gene: TRBJ1-1
D gene: .
V gene: TRBV11-2
clone size: .
CDR3 protein: CASSFEVREAFF
CDR3 DNA: TGTGCCAGCAGCTTTGAAGTGCGTGAAGCTTTCTTT

J gene: TRBJ1-2
D gene: TRBD1
V gene: TRBV18
clone size: .
CDR3 protein: CASSPGQGRGYTF
CDR3 DNA: TGTGCCAGCTCTCCCGGACAGGGTCGGGGCTACACCTTC

J gene: TRBJ2-3
D gene: TRBD2
V gene: TRBV7-3
clone size: .
CDR3 protein: CASSRGTSGPWDTQYF
CDR3 DNA: TGTGCCAGCAGCCGGGGGACTAGCGGGCCCTGGGATACGCAGTATTTT

J gene: TRBJ2-4
D gene: .
V gene: TRBV11-2
clone size: .
CDR3 protein: CASSSLGGNRDIQYF
CDR3 DNA: TGTGCCAGCAGCTCCCTAGGGGGGAATCGGGACATTCAGTACTTC

J gene: TRBJ1-6
D gene: TRBD1
V gene: TRBV27
clone size: .
CDR3 protein: CASSLSQGAYNSPLHF
CDR3 DNA: TGTGCCAGCAGTTTATCGCAGGGGGCCTATAATTCACCCCTCCACTTT

J gene: TRBJ1-5
D gene: .
V gene: TRBV20-1
clone size: few
CDR3 protein: CSARGEWQPQHF
CDR3 DNA: TGCAGTGCTAGAGGGGAGTGGCAGCCCCAGCATTTT

J gene: TRBJ2-7
D gene: TRBD1
V gene: TRBV29-1
clone size: once
CDR3 protein: CSVDRTGDSYEQYF
CDR3 DNA: TGCAGCGTCGACCGCACAGGGGATTCCTACGAGCAGTACTTC

J gene: TRBJ2-3
D gene: TRBD1
V gene: TRBV6-1
clone size: .
CDR3 protein: CASARGSQTGVSTDTQYF
CDR3 DNA: TGTGCCAGCGCGAGGGGGTCCCAGACAGGGGTTTCGACAGATACGCAGTATTTT